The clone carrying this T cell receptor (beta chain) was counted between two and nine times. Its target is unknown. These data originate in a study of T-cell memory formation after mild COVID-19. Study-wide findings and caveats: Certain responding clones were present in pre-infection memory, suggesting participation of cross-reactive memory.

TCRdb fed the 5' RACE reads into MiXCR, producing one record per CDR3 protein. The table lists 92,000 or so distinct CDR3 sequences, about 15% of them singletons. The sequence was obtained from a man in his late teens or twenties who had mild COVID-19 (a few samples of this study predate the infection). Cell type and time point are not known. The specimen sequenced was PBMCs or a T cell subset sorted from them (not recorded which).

The CDR3 reads CASSPDSQETQYF. CDR3 nucleotide sequence: TGTGCCAGCAGCCCTGATTCCCAAGAGACCCAGTACTTC. The chain recombines TRBV7-6 with TRBJ2-5; D unresolved. Germline V gene lookup returns CDR1 SGHVS and CDR2 FNYEAQ. This CDR3 is 13 amino acids long. V was pared by 5 bases and J by 1 base, with 8 bases between.